Presented here are 22 T cell receptor beta chains from one specimen sequenced in a study of T cell repertoires in cytomegalovirus infection. Their antigen targets remain unknown. TCRdb recomputed calls from the reads with MiXCR, one row per CDR3 protein. The data hold about 310,000 distinct CDR3 sequences, with 25% observed a single time. The sample here was cultured PBMCs, taken from culture after CMV antigen stimulation. The source is a human donor in good health (CMV status not recorded). Some clones in this sample may be carry-over from other donors' samples.

The table lists this clonotype with a few counts. The chain uses TRBV28 and TRBJ1-1, with D possibly matching TRBD1 (6 bases). V lost 1 base to trimming and J lost 0 bases, with 15 bases between them. This CDR3 has 17 residues. CDR1 MDHEN and CDR2 SYDVKM come from the germline V gene. The CDR3 DNA reads TGTGCCAGCAGTTTATCAGGGGCCAGGAGAATGAACACTGAAGCTTTCTTT. Translated, it gives CASSLSGARRMNTEAFF.

The chain joins TRBV3-1 to TRBJ2-1, with 10 bases identical to TRBD1. The CDR3 contains 15 residues. V was clipped by 1 base and J by 9 bases; unmatched bases: 6. CDR1 and CDR2 from the germline V gene are LGHDT and YNNKEL (reference sequence). CDR3 region: CASSQGVDRGREQFF. DNA of the CDR3: TGTGCCAGCAGCCAAGGCGTCGACAGGGGGCGTGAGCAGTTCTTC.

Only a few counts were recorded for this clonotype. The gene calls are TRBV10-1 and TRBJ2-7; D is perhaps TRBD1 (6 bases). V was trimmed by 0 bases and J by 6 bases, leaving 15 bases between them. Germline CDR1 WNHNN, CDR2 SYGVQD (reference sequence). This CDR3 is 15 amino acids long. DNA of the CDR3: TGCGCCAGCAGTGAGTCAAAAAACAGGGATGCCGAGCAGTACGTC. Protein product: CASSESKNRDAEQYV.

This clonotype was seen repeatedly, ten times or more. The chain uses TRBV6-1 and TRBJ1-2; D is unresolved. Trimming took off 7 bases at V and 2 bases at J, with 14 bases between the two ends. The CDR3 length is 14 residues. The germline gives CDR1 MNHNS, CDR2 SASEGT. CDR3 sequence (DNA): TGTGCCAGCACCCTACGGGGAGGGAACTATGGCTACACCTTC. Translating gives CASTLRGGNYGYTF.

The V and J genes are TRBV20-1 and TRBJ1-1; D is unclear. Trimming took off 6 bases at V and 8 bases at J, with 10 bases between the two ends. CDR1 and CDR2 (germline): DFQATT, SNEGSKA (reference sequence). There are 10 residues in the CDR3. CDR3 sequence (DNA): TGCAGTGCCACCTCAAGGGAAGCTTTCTTT. It yields the protein CSATSREAFF.

This clonotype appeared a few times. The V and J genes are TRBV19 and TRBJ2-2; 8 bases are shared with TRBD1. The J segment lost 5 bases and the V segment lost 5 bases, leaving 4 bases of the junction unmatched. Germline CDR1 LNHDA, CDR2 SQIVND (reference sequence). This CDR3 spans 14 amino acids. The CDR3 region is CASSVGQGTGELFF. The CDR3, as DNA: TGTGCCAGTAGTGTCGGACAGGGTACCGGGGAGCTGTTTTTT.

The chain is built from TRBV2 and TRBJ2-1, with 11 bases matching TRBD2. V shed 6 bases, J shed 8 bases, and the junction held 12 bases outside the gene matches. This CDR3 contains 16 residues. The germline V gene encodes CDR1 SNHLY and CDR2 FYNNEI. In DNA, the CDR3 is TGTGCCAGCAGGGAACTAGCGGGAGACCTCAGGGATGAGCAGTTCTTC. Protein sequence: CASRELAGDLRDEQFF.

At least ten counts were recorded for this clonotype. CDR3 nucleotide sequence: TGTGCCAGCTCTACCCCCAACTCTGGGGCCAACGTCCTGACTTTC. Its translation: CASSTPNSGANVLTF. V usage is TRBV7-9 and J usage is TRBJ2-6; no definite D call. This CDR3 contains 15 residues. CDR1 is SEHNR, CDR2 FQNEAQ, per germline (reference sequence). Trimming took 8 bases from V and 0 from J, leaving 11 bases between them.

The rearrangement uses TRBV11-2 and TRBJ2-1; TRBD1 might be the D (6 bases). The CDR3 covers 13 residues. Trimming removed 11 bases from V and 0 bases from J, with 11 bases in between. CDR1 and CDR2 from the germline V gene are SGHAT and FQNNGV. The CDR3 bases are TGTGCCGGGGGCTCGAGCTCCTACAATGAGCAGTTCTTC. This codes for CAGGSSSYNEQFF.

As to this clonotype: This may be a read error, as it is one base from a much larger clone. The chain employs TRBV11-1 and TRBJ2-1; the D call may be TRBD1 or TRBD2 (5 bases each). CDR1 and CDR2 from the germline V gene are SGHAT and FQDESV (reference sequence). This CDR3 contains 21 residues. CDR3 amino acids: CASSLGRDGSLYLSSYNERFF. CDR3 in DNA: TGTGCCAGCAGCTTAGGTCGGGACGGCTCTTTGTATCTGAGCTCCTACAATGAGCGGTTCTTC.

This clonotype was observed a handful of times. The chain recombines TRBV5-1 with TRBJ2-5; D may correspond to TRBD1 or TRBD2 (5 bases each). This CDR3 spans 16 amino acids. Germline CDR1 and CDR2: SGHRS and YFSETQ. V lost 1 base, J lost 5 bases, and 18 bases lay in between. The CDR3 DNA reads as TGCGCCAGCAGCTTGTTCAGGGACCGCCTGGGGGAGACCCAGTACTTC. This translates into CASSLFRDRLGETQYF.

This clonotype has only a few counts. V gene TRBV5-4 combines with J gene TRBJ2-1, with 7 bases fitting TRBD1. Germline V gene lookup returns CDR1 SGHNT and CDR2 YYREEE (reference sequence). J was trimmed by 7 bases and V by 4 bases; bases with no gene match: 8. The CDR3 is made up of 14 amino acids. CDR3 protein: CASSPGTVRNEQFF. Written as DNA, the CDR3 is TGTGCCAGCAGCCCGGGGACAGTTCGGAATGAGCAGTTCTTC.

In this sample, this clonotype turned up many times. The gene calls are TRBV7-2 and TRBJ1-5; 8 bases map to TRBD1. The CDR3 loop spans 17 amino acids. Germline trimming cut 2 bases from V and 4 bases from J; bases unmatched to any gene: 10. Looked up from germline, CDR1 is SGHTA and CDR2 is FQGNSA. CDR3 residues: CASSLTQGDLGNQPQHF. The CDR3 nucleotides are TGTGCCAGCAGCTTAACACAGGGGGATTTGGGGAATCAGCCCCAGCATTTT. The whole variable domain, filled in from reference TRBV7-2 and TRBJ1-5, reads GAGVSQSPSNKVTEKGKDVELRCDPISGHTALYWYRQSLGQGLEFLIYFQGNSAPDKSGLPSDRFSAERTGGSVSTLTIQRTQQEDSAVYLCASSLTQGDLGNQPQHFGDGTRLSIL.

The J gene is TRBJ2-7, the V gene TRBV11-2; 9 nucleotides match TRBD1. J gave up 5 bases and V 5 bases, and 10 bases lay outside the gene matches. Germline V gene data show CDR1 as SGHAT and CDR2 as FQNNGV. The CDR3 is 15 residues long. CDR3 sequence reads: CASSRDRVTLHEQYF. CDR3 DNA: TGTGCCAGCAGCCGGGACAGGGTGACTCTCCACGAGCAGTACTTC.

The gene calls are TRBV6-2 or TRBV6-3 and TRBJ2-7; D might be TRBD2 (6 bases). Germline V gives CDR1 MNHEY, CDR2 SVGEGT. CDR3 length: 12 amino acids. V was cut by 7 bases and J by 2 bases, with 9 bases left in between. The CDR3 loop is CASKRTTYEQYF. For the CDR3, the DNA is TGTGCCAGCAAACGGACTACCTACGAGCAGTACTTC.

The rearrangement joins TRBV28 to TRBJ1-1, with D possibly being TRBD1 (5 bases). The V gene's germline CDR1 is MDHEN and CDR2 SYDVKM. This CDR3 is 16 amino acids long. The V gene lost 6 bases and the J gene lost 4 bases, with 21 bases spanning the gap. The CDR3 DNA reads as TGTGCCAGCAGACCCCCTTCCCAGGGCAGGAGCACTGAAGCTTTCTTT. This codes for CASRPPSQGRSTEAFF.

This chain links TRBV6-2 or TRBV6-3 with TRBJ2-6; 8 bases match TRBD1. Trimming removed 0 bases from V and 4 bases from J; junction bases left unmatched: 8. This CDR3 has 18 amino acids. The germline CDR1 and CDR2 sequences are MNHEY and SVGEGT. The CDR3 sequence: CASSYSVRGPTGANVLTF. In nucleotides, the CDR3 is TGTGCCAGCAGTTACTCTGTCAGGGGGCCTACGGGGGCCAACGTCCTGACTTTC.

In its sample, this clonotype was seen a few times. The chain employs TRBV7-9 and TRBJ2-2, with a possible D match to TRBD2 (6 bases). Germline values: CDR1 SEHNR, CDR2 FQNEAQ (reference sequence). The CDR3 spans 16 residues. Between the trimmed V and J ends, which lost 10 bases and 4 bases, there was a span of 22 bases. The CDR3 region is CATRVLARTPTGELFF. CDR3 DNA: TGTGCCACACGGGTCCTAGCGCGAACTCCCACCGGGGAGCTGTTTTTT.

A few counts support this clonotype. The V and J genes are TRBV6-6 and TRBJ1-1; the match to TRBD1 covers 12 bases. The germline CDR1 and CDR2 sequences are MNHNY and SVGAGI (reference sequence). J was trimmed by 5 bases and V by 5 bases; bases with no gene match: 3. There are 14 residues in the CDR3. CDR3 residues: CASSTGQGATEAFF. The CDR3 DNA follows: TGTGCCAGCAGTACGGGACAGGGGGCAACTGAAGCTTTCTTT.

This clonotype appeared a few times. Its ends do not fully match the called genes, so a read error is possible. The rearrangement uses TRBV20-1 and TRBJ1-5; 7 nucleotides align to TRBD1. The germline V gene has CDR1 DFQATT and CDR2 SNEGSKA (reference sequence). This CDR3 comprises 13 residues. CDR3 residues: CSARGQVGQPQHF. The CDR3 nucleotides read TGCAGTGCCAGAGGACAGGTCGGTCAGCCCCAGCATTTT.

This clonotype was detected many times. V and J are TRBV7-9 and TRBJ2-1; TRBD2 matches 10 bases. The CDR3 is 20 amino acids. Germline CDR1 reads SEHNR; CDR2 reads FQNEAQ (reference sequence). V lost 3 bases, J lost 6 bases, and 20 bases stayed unmatched. The CDR3 spells CASSFARLASGGRGGNEQFF. In nucleotides, the CDR3 is TGTGCCAGCAGCTTCGCTAGGTTGGCTAGCGGGGGACGGGGCGGCAATGAGCAGTTCTTC.

This clonotype was seen repeatedly, ten times or more. The chain uses TRBV11-3 and TRBJ2-1, with D tentatively TRBD2 (7 bases). Germline V CDR1 and CDR2: SGHNT, YENEEA. Trimming shortened V by 11 bases and J by 5 bases, and 16 bases separated the two germline ends. The CDR3 runs to 13 residues. The CDR3 region is CALRGAGHNEQFF. In nucleotides, the CDR3 is TGTGCCCTCCGGGGGGCCGGACACAATGAGCAGTTCTTC. Complete variable domain (other parts from reference TRBV11-3 and TRBJ2-1): EAGVVQSPRYKIIEKKQPVAFWCNPISGHNTLYWYLQNLGQGPELLIRYENEEAVDDSQLPKDRFSAERLKGVDSTLKIQPAELGDSAVYLCALRGAGHNEQFFGPGTRLTVL.